This TCR beta chain was profiled in a study of long-term antiretroviral therapy in people with HIV. Overall study findings and caveats: Post-treatment diversity went higher with ART but stayed below transplant donor controls. Absence of data on ART adherence, viral resistance or therapy changes was noted. Repertoire composition at all time points was dominated by clones that had expanded before ART.

Assay version v3.0 of immunoSEQ was used, and it was run at survey level. Libraries were prepared by immunoSEQ multiplex PCR; TCRdb keeps only in-frame clonotypes and omits some of them. The sample includes about 28,000 clones, approximately 84% of them seen just once. Until DNA extraction, the samples held between about 0.85-11 million cryopreserved PBMC. Concerning this clone: Antigen unknown.

This CDR3 region has 13 residues. The germline gives CDR1 GTSNPN, CDR2 SVGIG (reference sequence). The TCR was taken from a man aged 50 to 60 with HIV. Specimen: unsorted PBMCs, collected 2 years after starting antiretroviral therapy. V and J are TRBV30 and TRBJ2-1, with 7 bases fitting TRBD2. This CDR3 is CVLRSGVYNEQFF. The CDR3 nucleotides read TGTGTGCTACGGAGCGGGGTCTACAATGAGCAGTTCTTC.